Many counts were recorded for the clone carrying this T cell receptor (beta chain). This sample is part of a study of T cells in Graves' hyperthyroidism and ophthalmopathy. At least 3 on the Clinical Activity Score was recorded for ophthalmopathy patients, who also had NOSPECS grade at least 4 and duration under 3 months. This CDR3 is 16 amino acids long. Germline V gives CDR1 DFQATT, CDR2 SNEGSKA (reference sequence). V was shortened by 3 bases and J by 9 bases, with 21 bases between the two germline ends. Amplified regions were TCR beta CDR3 sequences from RNA transcripts. HTBI primers drove first-round RT-PCR of the TCR CDR3. TCRdb recomputed calls from the multiplex PCR reads with MiXCR, one row per CDR3 protein. Counted here are approximately 690,000 distinct CDR3 sequences, around 15% occurring once; the ten biggest clones make up approximately 13%.

The TCR comes from a woman aged 45-65 years with Graves' ophthalmopathy. Sequencing input: blood. This chain joins TRBV20-1 and TRBJ1-6; no firm D call. CDR3 region: CSASASPTSGRSPLHF. As DNA, the CDR3 is TGCAGTGCTAGTGCTTCCCCCACCTCCGGGCGTTCACCCCTCCACTTT.